A single sample gave rise to the 11 T cell receptor beta chains below, sequenced in a study of tumor-infiltrating lymphocytes in primary liver carcinoma. The researchers obtained blood RNA from unsorted whole blood and also extracted germline DNA. TCR beta cDNA was reverse-transcribed from around 0.55 ug of total RNA. The reaction used a constant-region primer and ProtoScript II reverse transcriptase. Libraries covering TCR beta were generated through three nested multiplex PCR rounds (using a slightly modified ARM-PCR). The two initial PCR rounds, around 10 cycles each, used TRBV1-TRBV30 forward and C-beta reverse primers. Using its own MiXCR run on the multiplex PCR reads, TCRdb lists one record per CDR3 protein. The sample contains fewer than 350,000 distinct CDR3 sequences, approximately 65% of which appear only once. Input material: peripheral blood. The source of these receptors is a man in his forties with primary liver carcinoma and hepatitis B virus infection.

This clonotype was observed at least ten times. The chain combines TRBV6-6 with TRBJ1-2; TRBD1 matches at 7 bases. The V and J ends lost 10 bases and 4 bases, in that order; junction bases with no gene match: 6. Germline V gene data show CDR1 as MNHNY and CDR2 as SVGAGI (reference sequence). CDR3 length: 12 residues. The CDR3: CATYRGAYGYTF. DNA of the CDR3: TGTGCCACCTACAGGGGAGCCTATGGCTACACCTTC.

A note on this clonotype: Relative to the germline gene, one junction end is altered; a read error may explain this. The chain combines TRBV29-1 with TRBJ2-3; no firm D call. The CDR3 sequence is 14 residues long. Germline V lookup: CDR1 SQVTM, CDR2 ANQGSEA. This CDR3 is CSVEGLGNTDTQYF. The CDR3 coding sequence is TGCAGCGTTGAAGGGCTGGGTAACACAGATACACAGTATTTT.

Comments on this clonotype: A single base separates this from a much larger clone, so it may be a read error. The chain uses TRBV6-2 or TRBV6-3 and TRBJ2-3, with D unclear. The CDR3 length is 12 residues. Trimming cost V 5 bases and J 5 bases, with 8 bases left between them. Germline CDR1 reads MNHEY; CDR2 reads SVGEGT. As DNA, the CDR3 is TGTGCCAGCAGTGCTGGCATAGATACGCAGTATTTT. Its translation: CASSAGIDTQYF.

V is TRBV30 and J is TRBJ1-1; 7 positions agree with TRBD1. The CDR3 sequence is 18 residues long. CDR1 and CDR2 from the germline V gene are GTSNPN and SVGIG (reference sequence). Trimming cost V 7 bases and J 2 bases; bases outside gene matches: 22. The CDR3 loop reads CALSLRGPGGAINTEAFF. In nucleotides, the CDR3 is TGTGCCTTGTCGTTGAGGGGGCCAGGGGGGGCGATCAACACTGAAGCTTTCTTT.

Here the CDR3 reads CASTTQGQGIGTEAFF. In nucleotides, the CDR3 is TGCGCCAGCACCACCCAGGGGCAGGGGATCGGCACTGAAGCTTTCTTT. J is TRBJ1-1 and V is TRBV10-2; D perhaps matches TRBD1 (6 bases). Looked up from germline, CDR1 is WSHSY and CDR2 is SAAADI. Trimming pared 7 bases from V and 4 bases from J, leaving 22 bases between. The CDR3 extends over 16 amino acids.

This clonotype was seen repeatedly, ten times or more. The chain links TRBV29-1 to TRBJ2-1; D gene unclear. The ends were cut back, 2 bases at V and 7 bases at J, with 3 bases in the middle. The CDR3 sequence is 10 residues long. Germline loops: CDR1 SQVTM, CDR2 ANQGSEA. DNA of the CDR3: TGCAGCGTTGAACGGAATGAGCAGTTCTTC. This codes for CSVERNEQFF.

A word on this clonotype: A much larger clone lies one base from this, so it may be a read error. The chain carries TRBV12-3 or TRBV12-4 and TRBJ1-4; D perhaps matches TRBD1 (5 bases). V was cut by 3 bases and J by 2 bases, with 13 bases left in between. The CDR3 sequence is 16 residues long. This chain's CDR3 is CASSFRQRPTNEKLFF. DNA for the CDR3: TGTGCCAGCAGTTTTCGACAGCGGCCGACTAATGAAAAACTGTTTTTT.

This clonotype has at least ten counts. The CDR3 DNA reads TGTGCCAGCAGTGCCCAGACAGGGGTGAACACTGAAGCTTTCTTT. Protein sequence: CASSAQTGVNTEAFF. The chain links TRBV12-3 or TRBV12-4 to TRBJ1-1; 8 bases are a match to TRBD1. With 5 bases clipped from V and 0 bases from J, the junction kept 5 bases outside the gene matches. The CDR3 is 15 residues long.

Comment on this clonotype: A much larger clone lies one base from this, so it may be a read error. This sequence joins TRBV29-1 and TRBJ2-7; D is unresolved. The CDR3 runs 11 residues. Germline assignment: CDR1 SQVTM and CDR2 ANQGSEA. The CDR3 sequence is CGVVVSYEQYF. The CDR3 DNA sequence: TGCGGCGTTGTGGTCTCCTACGAGCAGTACTTC.

The J gene is TRBJ2-1, the V gene TRBV6-1; 7 bases are a match to TRBD1. The CDR3 has 16 amino acids. The junction had 14 bases not matched to a gene; V was cut back by 7 bases and J by 5 bases. CDR1 and CDR2 from the germline V gene are MNHNS and SASEGT. Written as DNA, the CDR3 is TGTGCCAGCACCTCCCGCCGGGACAGAACGGACAATGAGCAGTTCTTC. Its translation: CASTSRRDRTDNEQFF.

This clonotype was counted a few times. This chain links TRBV20-1 with TRBJ2-5; 7 positions agree with TRBD1. Germline loops: CDR1 DFQATT, CDR2 SNEGSKA (reference sequence). This CDR3 is 13 amino acids long. V shed 0 bases and J 4 bases; nucleotides not matched to a gene: 2. The CDR3 is CSAREGGRETQYF. The CDR3 DNA sequence: TGCAGTGCTAGAGAAGGGGGCAGAGAGACCCAGTACTTC.